The present TCR beta chain was sequenced within a study of T cells in Graves' hyperthyroidism and ophthalmopathy (dated by TCRdb to between 2019 and 2020). Concerning the study at large: Peripheral blood samples were taken at initial diagnosis, before any treatment was given. To identify distinguishing TCR V-J signatures, a discovery cohort of 100 or so patients was used, comprising 43 with Graves' ophthalmopathy and about 59 with stable Graves' hyperthyroidism. Prospective prediction of ophthalmopathy was tested in an independent validation cohort of approximately 18 hyperthyroidism patients and 15 to 17 patients who later progressed to ophthalmopathy. The 90 or so discovery patients were randomly split 7:3 into training and test sets. Thyroid tissue and blood T-cell repertoires from over 5 Graves' hyperthyroidism patients were also compared in the study. Following sampling, methimazole starting at 30 mg daily was given to hyperthyroidism patients, and high-dose intravenous methylprednisolone was given to ophthalmopathy patients. The paper reports TCR Vbeta CDR3 sequencing of 140 or so peripheral blood samples: around 45 ophthalmopathy, about 75 hyperthyroidism and around 17 progressor patients. General conclusions and limits of the study: No statistical method was used to fix the sample size in advance, and group allocation was not hidden from the investigators. Blood samples also contained most of the expanded thyroid clonotypes (frequency above 0.001), which suggests that blood repertoires may reflect thyroid immune responses. A 13 V-J signature model separated ophthalmopathy from stable hyperthyroidism, with around 90% sensitivity and 81.08% specificity in cross-validation and 80%/75% in testing. In validation, the model predicted progression to ophthalmopathy a median of roughly 6.2 months before onset, with about 64% sensitivity and almost 75% specificity.

Hyperthyroidism patients were newly diagnosed, had a disease duration of under 2 months, and were aged 18 to 65 years. Any patient with an uncontrolled infection, another autoimmune disease, pregnancy or lactation was excluded. Diagnoses relied on clinical symptoms, serum thyroxine and TRAb, thyroid ultrasound and orbital computed tomography. Blood from progressor patients was collected at the time of first diagnosis with hyperthyroidism, before any ophthalmopathy symptoms had appeared. PBMCs were separated from 10 ml of fresh peripheral blood using Ficoll-Paque density gradient centrifugation. Progressor patients were defined as those initially diagnosed with Graves' hyperthyroidism in whom ophthalmopathy developed during follow-up. Total RNA was extracted with Trizol reagent, and quality was checked on an Agilent 2100 Bioanalyzer. V gives up 5 bases and J gives up 3 bases, and the segment between their germline ends measures 16 bases. Measured from the cysteine to the phenylalanine, the CDR3 is 15 residues long. The read is trimmed to its CDR3 DNA, 45 bases read in frame from base 1.

Compared with the rest of its sample, this clonotype is medium-sized (0.01 to 0.1%). Its target antigen remains unknown. The sample holds no much larger clone one base away, and base qualities are not on file. The TCR beta CDR3 regions were amplified from the RNA transcripts. For the first round of RT-PCR on the TCR CDR3, the HTBI primer set was used together with the Qiagen OneStep RT-PCR kit. A second multiplex PCR round built the libraries, followed by size selection and purification. The libraries were sequenced on an Illumina HiSeq2000 using paired-end 100 bp reads. The original pipeline was this. SOAPnuke was used to process the raw data, removing reads that contained adapters or uncalled bases, had a mean Phred below 15, or lacked an exact match to the constant primer or identifier. COPE v1.2.5 was used to merge high-quality paired reads, and clonotypes were defined as unique nucleotide sequences. Clonotypes were aligned to IMGT TRBV, TRBD and TRBJ reference segments using MiTCR v1.1. Analysis was restricted to V-J combinations with a frequency above 0.0001, which covered roughly 99% of repertoires. A TCS score was defined as the ratio of F50 (clonal expansion) to E x V (chaos), with BLOSUM62-based TCRdist applied between CDR3 peptides within each V-J. Welch's t-statistics and random forest reduced around 510 V-J features to fewer than 15, which were used in a naive Bayes classifier (R e1071). Starting from the raw public reads, TCRdb applied fastp trimming at Q25, assembled clones with MiXCR and retained in-frame beta chains. Each entry is one CDR3 protein sequence, shown with its most common DNA and genes. The V and J calls come from TCRdb's annotation, not from the publication. The sample includes 300,000 to 450,000 distinct CDR3 sequences, with about 18% observed a single time. The ten largest clones capture approximately 33% of the sample.

The rearrangement combines TRBV12-3 or TRBV12-4 with TRBJ2-5; a tentative D call is TRBD2 (6 bases match). The TCR originated in a woman under 40 with Graves' hyperthyroidism that later progressed to Graves' ophthalmopathy. Sample: blood. DNA sequence: TGTGCCAGCAGTCCCTTGGGGGGAGTTGAAGAGACCCAGTACTTC. The translation is CASSPLGGVEETQYF.